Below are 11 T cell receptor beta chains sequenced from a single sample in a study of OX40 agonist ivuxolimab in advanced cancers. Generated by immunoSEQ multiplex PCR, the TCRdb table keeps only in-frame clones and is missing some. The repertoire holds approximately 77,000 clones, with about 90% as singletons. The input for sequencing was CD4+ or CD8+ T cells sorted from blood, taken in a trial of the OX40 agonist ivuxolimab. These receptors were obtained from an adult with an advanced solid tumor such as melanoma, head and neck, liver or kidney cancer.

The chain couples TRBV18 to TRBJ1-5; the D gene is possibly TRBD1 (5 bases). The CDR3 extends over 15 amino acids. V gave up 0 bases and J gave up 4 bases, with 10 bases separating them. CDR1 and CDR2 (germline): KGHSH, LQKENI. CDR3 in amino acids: CASSPPGPTNQPQHF. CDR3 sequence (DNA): TGTGCCAGCTCACCACCGGGACCGACGAATCAGCCCCAGCATTTT. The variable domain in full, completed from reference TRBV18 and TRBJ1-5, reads NAGVMQNPRHLVRRRGQEARLRCSPMKGHSHVYWYRQLPEEGLKFMVYLQKENIIDESGMPKERFSAEFPKEGPSILRIQQVVRGDSAAYFCASSPPGPTNQPQHFGDGTRLSIL.

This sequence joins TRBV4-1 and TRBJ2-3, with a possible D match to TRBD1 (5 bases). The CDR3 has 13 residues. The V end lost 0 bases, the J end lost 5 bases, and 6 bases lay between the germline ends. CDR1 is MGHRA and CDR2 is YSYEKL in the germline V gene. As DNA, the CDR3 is TGCGCCAGCAGCCAAGATAGGGGAGATACGCAGTATTTT. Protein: CASSQDRGDTQYF.

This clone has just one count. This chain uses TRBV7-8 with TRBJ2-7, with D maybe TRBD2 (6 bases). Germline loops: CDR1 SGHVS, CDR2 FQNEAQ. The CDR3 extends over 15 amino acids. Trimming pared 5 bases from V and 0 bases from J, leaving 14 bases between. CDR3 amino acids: CASSPGLLSSYEQYF. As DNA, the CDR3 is TGTGCCAGCAGCCCGGGACTCCTGAGCTCCTACGAGCAGTACTTC.

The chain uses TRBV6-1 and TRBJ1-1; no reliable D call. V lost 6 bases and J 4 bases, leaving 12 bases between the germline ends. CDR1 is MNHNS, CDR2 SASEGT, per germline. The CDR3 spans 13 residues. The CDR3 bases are TGTGCCAGCAGCCAGGCAGGTATCACTGAAGCTTTCTTT. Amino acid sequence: CASSQAGITEAFF.

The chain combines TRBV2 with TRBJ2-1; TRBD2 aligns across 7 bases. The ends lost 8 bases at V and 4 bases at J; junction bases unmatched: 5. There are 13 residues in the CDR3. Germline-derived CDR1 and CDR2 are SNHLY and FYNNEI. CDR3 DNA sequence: TGTGCCAGCCGGGACTACACTTACAATGAGCAGTTCTTC. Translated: CASRDYTYNEQFF.

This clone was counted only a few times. The CDR3 DNA reads as TGCGCCAGCAGCTTGGGAGGGGCTATTTCCTACGAGCAGTACTTC. Protein: CASSLGGAISYEQYF. The gene calls are TRBV5-1 and TRBJ2-7; either TRBD1 or TRBD2 may supply D (5 bases each). Germline V lookup: CDR1 SGHRS, CDR2 YFSETQ. The CDR3 runs to 15 residues. V was shortened by 0 bases and J by 1 base, with 11 bases between the two germline ends. Combining the CDR3 with reference TRBV5-1 and TRBJ2-7 gives the whole variable domain KAGVTQTPRYLIKTRGQQVTLSCSPISGHRSVSWYQQTPGQGLQFLFEYFSETQRNKGNFPGRFSGRQFSNSRSEMNVSTLELGDSALYLCASSLGGAISYEQYFGPGTRLTVT.

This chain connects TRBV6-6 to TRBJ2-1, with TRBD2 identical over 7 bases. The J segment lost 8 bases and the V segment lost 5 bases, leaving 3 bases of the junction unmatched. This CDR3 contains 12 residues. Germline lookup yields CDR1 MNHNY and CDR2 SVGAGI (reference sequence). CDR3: CASSATSDEQFF. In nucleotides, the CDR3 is TGTGCCAGCAGTGCCACTAGCGATGAGCAGTTCTTC.

This CDR3 is CASRPQEGYTF. CDR3 sequence (DNA): TGTGCCAGCAGGCCACAGGAGGGCTACACCTTC. This sequence joins TRBV7-9 and TRBJ1-2; tentative D call: TRBD1 (5 bases). The V gene's germline CDR1 is SEHNR and CDR2 FQNEAQ (reference sequence). This CDR3 has 11 residues. Trimming shortened V by 6 bases and J by 8 bases, and 10 bases separated the two germline ends.

The DNA of the CDR3 is TGTGCCTGGAGGACGGGACTAGCGGGAGGGCATGAGCAGTTCTTC. Its translation: CAWRTGLAGGHEQFF. The V and J genes are TRBV30 and TRBJ2-1; 16 positions agree with TRBD2. Trimming took 3 bases from V and 8 from J; bases not matched to a gene: 4. This CDR3 is built from 15 residues. CDR1 is GTSNPN and CDR2 is SVGIG in the germline V gene (reference sequence).

The CDR3 here is CASAFVQDRVNEKLFF. CDR3 DNA: TGTGCCAGCGCATTCGTTCAGGACAGGGTTAATGAAAAACTGTTTTTT. The J gene is TRBJ1-4, the V gene TRBV2; 8 positions agree with TRBD1. Unmatched junction bases numbered 12, after V lost 8 bases and J lost 4 bases. CDR1 is SNHLY, CDR2 FYNNEI, per germline. CDR3 length: 16 amino acids.

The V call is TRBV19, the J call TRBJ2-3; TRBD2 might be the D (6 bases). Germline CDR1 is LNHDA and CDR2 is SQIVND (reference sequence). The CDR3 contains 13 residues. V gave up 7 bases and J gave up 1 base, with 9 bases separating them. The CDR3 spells CASMVAGTDTQYF. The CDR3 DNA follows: TGTGCCAGTATGGTAGCGGGCACAGATACGCAGTATTTT.